This TCR beta chain was recorded in a study of cytotoxic CD8 clonotypes in ibrutinib-treated CLL. On the study more broadly: Patients: roughly 11 relapsed/refractory, fewer than 16 treatment-naive, 17 to 18 IGHV unmutated. Response material was collected after a median 12 months of treatment, range 6 to 36.

Target depth was 1 in 200,000 to 1 in 1 million T cells, about 10x per clonotype. Method: immunoSEQ multiplex PCR; TCRdb's copy keeps in-frame clones and lacks some. Among approximately 67,000 clones, 70% to 90% were seen once, and the ten largest hold roughly 7.1%. Trimming removed 7 bases from V and 4 bases from J, with 13 bases in between. The CDR3 runs 12 residues. Germline assignment: CDR1 SQVTM and CDR2 ANQGSEA. The sample in question was PBMCs, obtained at disease progression, from a patient treated with ibrutinib. The chain recombines TRBV29-1 with TRBJ1-2; D is unresolved. This receptor was identified in a human donor with chronic lymphocytic leukemia. The CDR3 nucleotides read TGCAGCGATGTCCGGGCGCCCTATGGCTACACCTTC. Amino acids: CSDVRAPYGYTF.